The 10 T cell receptor beta chains below were found in one sample sequenced in a study of T cells in Graves' hyperthyroidism and ophthalmopathy. Researchers took RNA transcripts and amplified the TCR beta CDR3 regions from them. The HTBI set primed first-round TCR CDR3 RT-PCR. TCRdb redid the calling of the multiplex PCR reads with MiXCR, one entry per CDR3 protein. The table shows 600,000 to 650,000 distinct CDR3 sequences, with around 15% occurring only once. Specimen: blood. These receptor sequences come from a woman younger than 45 with Graves' hyperthyroidism.

The gene calls are TRBV3-1 and TRBJ2-3; no firm D call. The V end lost 0 bases, the J end lost 10 bases, and 11 bases lay between the germline ends. The V gene's germline CDR1 is LGHDT and CDR2 YNNKEL (reference sequence). CDR3 length: 13 amino acids. CDR3 nucleotide sequence: TGTGCCAGCAGCCAAGATCCTTCTTCTCCGCAGTATTTT. Translating gives CASSQDPSSPQYF.

This clonotype was observed at least ten times. The chain uses TRBV2 and TRBJ2-5; D assignment may be TRBD1 or TRBD2 (5 bases each). CDR3 length: 15 amino acids. Deletions cut 4 bases from V and 5 bases from J, with 17 bases between. Germline V gene sequence: CDR1 SNHLY, CDR2 FYNNEI. The CDR3 protein is CASSGGQGRGETQYF. DNA of the CDR3: TGTGCCAGCAGTGGAGGCCAGGGTAGAGGGGAGACCCAGTACTTC.

The V and J genes are TRBV28 and TRBJ2-2, with TRBD2 matching over 7 bases. Germline loops: CDR1 MDHEN, CDR2 SYDVKM. This CDR3 is 18 amino acids long. J was trimmed by 0 bases and V by 3 bases; bases with no gene match: 10. The CDR3 spells CASSFGLELSSNTGELFF. Written as DNA, the CDR3 is TGTGCCAGCAGTTTTGGACTAGAACTTTCGTCGAACACCGGGGAGCTGTTTTTT.

The CDR3 DNA reads TGTGCCAGCAGCGTAGACACCTTCAATGAGCAGTTCTTC. It yields the protein CASSVDTFNEQFF. The rearrangement uses TRBV9 and TRBJ2-1; D ambiguous. Germline V gene lookup returns CDR1 SGDLS and CDR2 YYNGEE. Trimming stripped 0 bases from V and 6 bases from J, with 7 bases between. CDR3 length: 13 residues.

The sample holds many counts of this clonotype. The J gene is TRBJ1-5, the V gene TRBV30; the D gene is possibly TRBD1 (5 bases). CDR3 length: 14 amino acids. Trimming pared 1 base from V and 1 base from J, leaving 8 bases between. Germline CDR1 GTSNPN, CDR2 SVGIG (reference sequence). CDR3: CAWSEGLSNQPQHF. Written as DNA, the CDR3 is TGTGCCTGGAGTGAGGGGTTGAGCAATCAGCCCCAGCATTTT.

The rearrangement uses TRBV28 and TRBJ1-1; D remains ambiguous. This CDR3 is 14 amino acids long. The ends were cut back, 10 bases at V and 1 base at J, with 16 bases in the middle. Germline-derived CDR1 and CDR2 are MDHEN and SYDVKM. The CDR3 DNA is TGTGCCACCGCTAGGGAGACACCGAACACTGAAGCTTTCTTT. It translates to CATARETPNTEAFF.

As regards this clonotype: Since a much larger clone is just one base distant, this may be a read error. The V gene is TRBV5-5, the J gene TRBJ2-3, with D possibly matching TRBD1 (6 bases). The CDR3 length is 13 residues. Germline V lookup: CDR1 SGHKS, CDR2 YYEKEE (reference sequence). V was shortened by 0 bases and J by 5 bases, with 7 bases between the two germline ends. CDR3 residues: CASSLGGQDTQYF. The CDR3 nucleotides are TGTGCCAGCAGCTTGGGGGGGCAAGATACGCAGTATTTT.

This clonotype was counted at least ten times. The chain recombines TRBV28 with TRBJ1-1, with 7 bases that match TRBD1. The CDR3 is made up of 14 amino acids. Losses at the gene ends were 6 bases for V and 0 bases for J; bases not matched to a gene: 4. CDR1 is MDHEN, CDR2 SYDVKM, per germline. The CDR3 DNA follows: TGTGCCAGCAGCTTGACAGGGTTGAACACTGAAGCTTTCTTT. This translates into CASSLTGLNTEAFF.

The CDR3 reads CASSRTPGPSTDTQYF. Here the CDR3 DNA reads TGCGCCAGCAGCCGAACGCCGGGACCCAGCACAGATACGCAGTATTTT. This chain links TRBV4-3 with TRBJ2-3; D possibly matches TRBD1 or TRBD2 (5 bases each). Germline V gene data show CDR1 as LGHNA and CDR2 as YSLEER. This CDR3 contains 16 residues. Trimming stripped 4 bases from V and 0 bases from J, with 14 bases between.

This clonotype was recorded a few times. The final CDR3 position lacks the conserved phenylalanine or tryptophan, pointing to a likely read error. The V and J genes are TRBV7-2 and TRBJ2-1; D ambiguous. The germline CDR1 and CDR2 sequences are SGHTA and FQGNSA. Trimming shortened V by 4 bases and J by 0 bases, and 13 bases separated the two germline ends. The CDR3 is 16 residues long. Here the CDR3 reads CASSSPGASSYNEQFL. For the CDR3, the DNA is TGTGCCAGCAGCTCCCCAGGTGCTAGCTCCTACAATGAGCAGTTCCTC.